This paragraph reports one T cell receptor (beta chain). TCRdb's table, derived via immunoSEQ multiplex PCR, lists solely in-frame clones and lacks some. In the table there are around 68,000 clones, 90% to 95% of which are singletons. CDR3 length: 15 amino acids. Per the germline V gene, CDR1 is SQVTM and CDR2 is ANQGSEA. V lost 4 bases to trimming and J lost 2 bases, with 15 bases between them. The data were taken from a study of T cell changes during pregnancy in multiple sclerosis. This chain joins TRBV29-1 and TRBJ1-5; D possibly corresponds to TRBD1 (5 bases). The input for sequencing was peripheral blood, taken after pregnancy. This clonotype was sampled from a female donor in good health, enrolled as a control in a pregnancy study. The CDR3 loop is CSVGDNQGGNQPQHF. The CDR3 nucleotides read TGCAGCGTTGGAGATAACCAGGGCGGCAATCAGCCCCAGCATTTT.